This T cell receptor beta chain stems from a study of T cell repertoires in cytomegalovirus infection (dated by TCRdb to 2018 to 2020). In the study overall: Donor HLA type was relevant to the analysis, because carriage of CMV infection together with the matching HLA type was indicated by public TCR beta signatures. General findings and caveats noted by the study authors: Carriers of CMV infection plus the relevant HLA type were discriminated by the cumulative frequency of public TCR beta family members in the study cohort and in an independent approximately 360-donor cohort. The ex vivo response was dominated by HLA-C-restricted CMV-specific TCR beta clonotypes, which also provided the single most frequent clonotype in two of eight donors.

A few counts support this clonotype. Its target antigen remains unknown. No per-base quality is available; no much larger clone lies one base away. Compared with germline, V lacks 2 bases and J lacks 5 bases; bases without a gene match: 7. The CDR3 numbers 15 residues from cysteine through phenylalanine. The entry retains the CDR3 DNA only, 45 bases that are in frame from base 1. The germline V gene provides CDR1 SGHTA and CDR2 FQGNSA. Sequencing took place on an Illumina HiSeq 1500. TCRdb handled the public reads itself, with Q25 trimming in fastp and clone calling in MiXCR, and kept productive beta chains. When rows share a CDR3 protein, they turn into one entry using the most common DNA and genes. This sample lists about 260,000 distinct CDR3 sequences; roughly 13% were detected once. Around 8.8% of the sample rests with the top ten.

Rearrangement joined TRBV7-2 to TRBJ2-5; 8 middle bases align to TRBD1. This sequence was found in a human donor in good health (CMV status not recorded). Some clones in this sample may be carry-over from other donors' samples. Specimen: PBMCs. DNA sequence: TGTGCCAGCAGCTTAAACCGCCGGGACAGGGAGACCCAGTACTTC. It specifies CASSLNRRDRETQYF.